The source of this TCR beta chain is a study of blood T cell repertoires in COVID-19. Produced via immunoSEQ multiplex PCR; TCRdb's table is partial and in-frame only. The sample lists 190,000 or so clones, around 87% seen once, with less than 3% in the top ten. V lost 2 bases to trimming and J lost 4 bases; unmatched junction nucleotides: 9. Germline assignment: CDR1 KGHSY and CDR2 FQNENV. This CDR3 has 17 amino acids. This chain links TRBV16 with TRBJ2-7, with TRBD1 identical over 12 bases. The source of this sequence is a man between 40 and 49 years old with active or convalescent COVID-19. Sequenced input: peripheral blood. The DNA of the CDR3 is TGTGCCAGCAGCCAAGTCTTTCCGGGACAGGGGGCTTACGAGCAGTACTTC. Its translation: CASSQVFPGQGAYEQYF.